This T cell receptor (beta chain) is from a study of blood T cells in healthy people across ages. In regard to this clonotype: The antigen is unknown.

Regarding the study as a whole: Getting older went along with TCR beta diversity per million T cells dropping roughly linearly. Higher diversity and more naive CD4+ cells were features of long-lived donors, compared to aged donors.

The CDR3 loop spans 14 amino acids. Germline V CDR1 and CDR2: ENHRY, SYGVKD. V shed 8 bases and J shed 3 bases, with 17 bases lying between them. Then a second PCR, running roughly 7 to 11 cycles, was carried out with a sample-barcoded 5' primer and a J-beta primer mix. TCRdb called the 5' RACE reads again in MiXCR, with one record for every CDR3 protein. In the table there are about 570,000 distinct CDR3 sequences, 25% to 30% of which are singletons. The source is a woman aged 65 to 85 in good health. The sample consisted of blood. The rearrangement uses TRBV10-3 and TRBJ2-7; either TRBD1 or TRBD2 may supply D (7 bases each). DNA of the CDR3: TGTGCCATCGGGAGGGTTGACAGGGACTACGAGCAGTACTTC. Residues: CAIGRVDRDYEQYF.